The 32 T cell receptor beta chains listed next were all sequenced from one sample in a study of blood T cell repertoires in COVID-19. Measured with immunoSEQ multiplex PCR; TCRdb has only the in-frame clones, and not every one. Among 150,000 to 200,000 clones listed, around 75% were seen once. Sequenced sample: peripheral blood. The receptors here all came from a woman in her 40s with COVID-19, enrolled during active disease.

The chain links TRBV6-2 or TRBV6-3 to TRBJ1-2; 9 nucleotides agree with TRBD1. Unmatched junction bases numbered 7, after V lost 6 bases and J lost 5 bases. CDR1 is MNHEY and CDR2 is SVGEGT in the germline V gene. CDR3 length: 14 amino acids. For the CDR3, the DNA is TGTGCCAGCAGCCCGGGACAGGGCTGGTATGGCTACACCTTC. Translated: CASSPGQGWYGYTF.

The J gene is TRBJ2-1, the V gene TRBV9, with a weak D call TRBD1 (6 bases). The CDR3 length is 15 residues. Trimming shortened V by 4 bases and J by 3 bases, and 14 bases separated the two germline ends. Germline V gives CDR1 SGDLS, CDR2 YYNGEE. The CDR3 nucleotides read TGTGCCAGCAGCCTCACAGGGAATCTCTACAATGAGCAGTTCTTC. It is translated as CASSLTGNLYNEQFF.

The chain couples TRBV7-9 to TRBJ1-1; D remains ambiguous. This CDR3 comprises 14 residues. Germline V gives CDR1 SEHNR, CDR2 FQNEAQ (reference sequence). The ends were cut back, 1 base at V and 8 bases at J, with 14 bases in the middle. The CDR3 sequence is CASSLEGQVVEAFF. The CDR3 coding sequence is TGTGCCAGCAGCTTAGAAGGTCAGGTTGTGGAAGCTTTCTTT.

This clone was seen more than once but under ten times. CDR3 loop: CASSSRGQGPAVNTEAFF. The DNA of the CDR3 is TGTGCCAGCAGCTCACGGGGACAGGGGCCGGCCGTGAACACTGAAGCTTTCTTT. The chain has TRBV7-6 and TRBJ1-1, with TRBD1 matching 10 bases. V was clipped by 4 bases and J by 0 bases; unmatched bases: 11. The CDR3 is made up of 18 amino acids. Germline V lookup: CDR1 SGHVS, CDR2 FNYEAQ.

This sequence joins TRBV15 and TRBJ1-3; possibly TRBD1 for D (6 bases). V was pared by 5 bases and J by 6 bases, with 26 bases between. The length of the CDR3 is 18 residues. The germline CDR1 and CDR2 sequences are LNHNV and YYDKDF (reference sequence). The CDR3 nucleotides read TGTGCCACCAGCGGAGGAGTACAGGGCAATTTCCCGGCAAACACCATATATTTT. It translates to CATSGGVQGNFPANTIYF.

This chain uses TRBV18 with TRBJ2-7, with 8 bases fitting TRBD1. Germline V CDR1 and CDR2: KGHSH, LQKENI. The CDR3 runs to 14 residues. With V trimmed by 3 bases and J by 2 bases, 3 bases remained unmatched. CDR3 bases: TGTGCCAGCTCACCCGGACAGGGTCCCTACGAGCAGTACTTC. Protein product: CASSPGQGPYEQYF.

CDR3: CASSSVNKGAHSYEQYF. The CDR3 DNA reads as TGTGCCAGCAGCTCCGTTAATAAGGGGGCCCATTCCTACGAGCAGTACTTC. The genes are TRBV11-2 and TRBJ2-7, with 7 nucleotides matching TRBD1. After removal of 4 bases from V and 1 base from J, the junction contained 13 bases not matched to a gene. The CDR3 has 17 amino acids. Germline V gene sequence: CDR1 SGHAT, CDR2 FQNNGV.

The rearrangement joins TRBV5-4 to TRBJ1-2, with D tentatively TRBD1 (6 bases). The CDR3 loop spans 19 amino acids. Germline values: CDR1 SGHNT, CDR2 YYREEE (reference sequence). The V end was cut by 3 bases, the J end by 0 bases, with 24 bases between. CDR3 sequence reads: CASSSWSRGTAVANYGYTF. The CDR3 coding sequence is TGTGCCAGCAGCTCTTGGTCCAGGGGCACGGCCGTAGCTAACTATGGCTACACCTTC.

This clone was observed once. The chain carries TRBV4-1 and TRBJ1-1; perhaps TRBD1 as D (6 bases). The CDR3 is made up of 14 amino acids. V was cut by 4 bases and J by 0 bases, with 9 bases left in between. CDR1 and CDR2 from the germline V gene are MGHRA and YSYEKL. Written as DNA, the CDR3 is TGCGCCAGCAGCCGACAGGACTTGAACACTGAAGCTTTCTTT. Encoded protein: CASSRQDLNTEAFF.

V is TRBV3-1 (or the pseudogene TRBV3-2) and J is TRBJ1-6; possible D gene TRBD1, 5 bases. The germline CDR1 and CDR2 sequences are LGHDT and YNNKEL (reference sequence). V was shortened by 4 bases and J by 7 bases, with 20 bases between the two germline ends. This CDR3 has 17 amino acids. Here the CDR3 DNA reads TGTGCCAGCAGCCCACCGGGACTCCTAAGTCGGAATTCACCCCTCCACTTT. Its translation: CASSPPGLLSRNSPLHF.

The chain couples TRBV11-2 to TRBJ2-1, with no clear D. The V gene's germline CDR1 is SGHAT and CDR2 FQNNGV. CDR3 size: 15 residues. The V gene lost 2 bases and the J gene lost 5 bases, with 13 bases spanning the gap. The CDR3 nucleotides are TGTGCCAGCAGCTTATACTTGCAAAGTAACAATGAGCAGTTCTTC. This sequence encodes CASSLYLQSNNEQFF.

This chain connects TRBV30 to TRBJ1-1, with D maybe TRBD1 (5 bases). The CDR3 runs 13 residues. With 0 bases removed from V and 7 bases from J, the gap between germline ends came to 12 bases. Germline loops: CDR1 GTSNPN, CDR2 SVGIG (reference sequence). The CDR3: CAWSVLQAFEAFF. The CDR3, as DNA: TGTGCCTGGAGTGTACTACAGGCCTTTGAAGCTTTCTTT. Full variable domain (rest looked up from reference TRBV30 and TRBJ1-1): SQTIHQWPATLVQPVGSPLSLECTVEGTSNPNLYWYRQAAGRGLQLLFYSVGIGQISSEVPQNLSASRPQDRQFILSSKKLLLSDSGFYLCAWSVLQAFEAFFGQGTRLTVV.

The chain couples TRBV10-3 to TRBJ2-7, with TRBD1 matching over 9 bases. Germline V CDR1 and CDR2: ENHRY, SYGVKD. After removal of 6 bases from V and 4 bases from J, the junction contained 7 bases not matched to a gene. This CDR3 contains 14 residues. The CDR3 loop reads CAIREDRGVYEQYF. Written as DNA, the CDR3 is TGTGCCATCAGAGAGGACAGGGGTGTATACGAGCAGTACTTC.

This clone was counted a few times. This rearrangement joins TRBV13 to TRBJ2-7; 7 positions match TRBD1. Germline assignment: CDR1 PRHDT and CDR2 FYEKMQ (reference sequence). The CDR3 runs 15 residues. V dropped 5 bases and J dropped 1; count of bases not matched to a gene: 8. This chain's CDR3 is CASSPGTARSYEQYF. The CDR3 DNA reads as TGTGCCAGCAGCCCGGGGACAGCGAGATCCTACGAGCAGTACTTC.

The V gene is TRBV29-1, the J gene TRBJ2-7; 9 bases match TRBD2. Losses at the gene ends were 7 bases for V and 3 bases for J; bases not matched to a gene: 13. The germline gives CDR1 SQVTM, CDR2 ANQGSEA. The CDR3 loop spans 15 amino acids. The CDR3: CSAQRGWTSDYEQYF. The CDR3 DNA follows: TGCAGCGCCCAAAGGGGTTGGACTAGCGACTACGAGCAGTACTTC.

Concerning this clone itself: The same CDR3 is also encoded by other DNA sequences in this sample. CDR3 residues: CSVSGQGGETQYF. CDR3 in DNA: TGCAGCGTGTCCGGACAGGGAGGGGAGACCCAGTACTTC. This chain joins TRBV29-1 and TRBJ2-5; TRBD1 might be the D (8 bases). Germline V CDR1 and CDR2: SQVTM, ANQGSEA. The V gene lost 6 bases and the J gene lost 5 bases, with 16 bases spanning the gap. The CDR3 has 13 residues.

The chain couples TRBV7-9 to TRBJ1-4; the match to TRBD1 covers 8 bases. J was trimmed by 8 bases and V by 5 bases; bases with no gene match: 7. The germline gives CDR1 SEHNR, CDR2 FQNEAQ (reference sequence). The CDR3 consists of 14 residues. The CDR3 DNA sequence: TGTGCCAGCAGCCCTGGACAGGGTTACGAAAAACTGTTTTTT. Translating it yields CASSPGQGYEKLFF.

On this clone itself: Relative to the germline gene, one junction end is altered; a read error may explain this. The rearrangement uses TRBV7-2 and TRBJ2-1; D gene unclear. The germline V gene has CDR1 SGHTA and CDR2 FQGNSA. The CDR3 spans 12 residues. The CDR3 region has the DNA TGTGCCAGCACCTCTAGGTTGAACGCCCAAATCTTC. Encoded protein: CASTSRLNAQIF.

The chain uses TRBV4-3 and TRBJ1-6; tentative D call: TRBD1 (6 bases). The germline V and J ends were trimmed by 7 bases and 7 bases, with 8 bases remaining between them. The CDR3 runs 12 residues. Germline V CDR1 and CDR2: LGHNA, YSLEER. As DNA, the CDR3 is TGCGCCAGCAAGGGGGACAATTCACCCCTCCACTTT. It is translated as CASKGDNSPLHF.

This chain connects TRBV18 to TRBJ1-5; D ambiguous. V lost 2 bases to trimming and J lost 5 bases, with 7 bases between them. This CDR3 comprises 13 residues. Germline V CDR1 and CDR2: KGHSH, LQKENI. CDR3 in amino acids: CASSPSRDQPQHF. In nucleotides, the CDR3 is TGTGCCAGCTCACCATCCCGCGATCAGCCCCAGCATTTT.

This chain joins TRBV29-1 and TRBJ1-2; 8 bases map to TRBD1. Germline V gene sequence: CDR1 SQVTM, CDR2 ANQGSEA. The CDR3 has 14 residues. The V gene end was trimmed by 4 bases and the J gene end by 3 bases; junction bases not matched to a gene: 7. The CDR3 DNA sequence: TGCAGCGTTGCAGAAGGGACAGGTGACTATGGCTACACCTTC. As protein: CSVAEGTGDYGYTF.

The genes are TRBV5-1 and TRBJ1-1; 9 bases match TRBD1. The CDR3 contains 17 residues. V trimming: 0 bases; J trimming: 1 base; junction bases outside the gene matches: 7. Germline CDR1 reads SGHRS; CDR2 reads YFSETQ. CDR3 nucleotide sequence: TGCGCCAGCAGCTTGGCCCTTTTGACAGGGGGGAACACTGAAGCTTTCTTT. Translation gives CASSLALLTGGNTEAFF. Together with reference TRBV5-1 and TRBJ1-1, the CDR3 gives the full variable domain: KAGVTQTPRYLIKTRGQQVTLSCSPISGHRSVSWYQQTPGQGLQFLFEYFSETQRNKGNFPGRFSGRQFSNSRSEMNVSTLELGDSALYLCASSLALLTGGNTEAFFGQGTRLTVV.

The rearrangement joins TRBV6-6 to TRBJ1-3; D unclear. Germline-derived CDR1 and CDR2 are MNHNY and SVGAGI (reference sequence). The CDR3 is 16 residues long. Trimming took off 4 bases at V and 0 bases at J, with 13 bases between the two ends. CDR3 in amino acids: CASSSPAGSSGNTIYF. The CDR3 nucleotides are TGTGCCAGCAGTTCTCCCGCCGGGAGCTCTGGAAACACCATATATTTT.

This CDR3 reads CASSSRAEVKNIQYF. As DNA, the CDR3 is TGTGCCAGCAGTTCCAGGGCCGAAGTCAAAAACATTCAGTACTTC. The chain links TRBV5-4 to TRBJ2-4; weak D call: TRBD1 (5 bases). The germline V gene has CDR1 SGHNT and CDR2 YYREEE (reference sequence). The CDR3 has 15 amino acids. V gave up 5 bases and J gave up 3 bases, with 15 bases separating them.

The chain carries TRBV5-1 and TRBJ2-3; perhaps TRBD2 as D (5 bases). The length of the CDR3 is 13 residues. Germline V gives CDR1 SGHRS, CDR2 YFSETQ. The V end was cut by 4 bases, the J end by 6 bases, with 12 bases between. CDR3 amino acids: CASSEGDKDTQYF. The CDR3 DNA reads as TGCGCCAGCAGCGAGGGCGATAAGGATACGCAGTATTTT. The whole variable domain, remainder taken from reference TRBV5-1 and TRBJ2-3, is KAGVTQTPRYLIKTRGQQVTLSCSPISGHRSVSWYQQTPGQGLQFLFEYFSETQRNKGNFPGRFSGRQFSNSRSEMNVSTLELGDSALYLCASSEGDKDTQYFGPGTRLTVL.

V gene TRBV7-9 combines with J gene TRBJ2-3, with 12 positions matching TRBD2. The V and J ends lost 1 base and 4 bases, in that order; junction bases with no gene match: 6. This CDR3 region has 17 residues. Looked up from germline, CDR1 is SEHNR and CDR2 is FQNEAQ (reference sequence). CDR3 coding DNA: TGTGCCAGCAGCTTAGATCTAGCGGGAGGGCCCTCAGATACGCAGTATTTT. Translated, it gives CASSLDLAGGPSDTQYF.

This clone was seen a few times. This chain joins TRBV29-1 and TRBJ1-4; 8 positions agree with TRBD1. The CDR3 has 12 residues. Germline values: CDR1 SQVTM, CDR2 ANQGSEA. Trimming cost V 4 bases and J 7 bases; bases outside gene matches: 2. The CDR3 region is CSVGQGSEKLFF. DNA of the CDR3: TGCAGCGTTGGACAGGGGAGTGAAAAACTGTTTTTT.

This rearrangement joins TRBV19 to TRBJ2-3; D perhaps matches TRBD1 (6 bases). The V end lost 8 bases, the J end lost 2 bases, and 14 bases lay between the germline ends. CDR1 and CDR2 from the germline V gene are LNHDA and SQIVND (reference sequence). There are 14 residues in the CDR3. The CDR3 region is CASSDQGFTDTQYF. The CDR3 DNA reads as TGTGCCAGTTCTGATCAGGGGTTCACAGATACGCAGTATTTT. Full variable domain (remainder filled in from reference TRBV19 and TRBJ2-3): DGGITQSPKYLFRKEGQNVTLSCEQNLNHDAMYWYRQDPGQGLRLIYYSQIVNDFQKGDIAEGYSVSREKKESFPLTVTSAQKNPTAFYLCASSDQGFTDTQYFGPGTRLTVL.

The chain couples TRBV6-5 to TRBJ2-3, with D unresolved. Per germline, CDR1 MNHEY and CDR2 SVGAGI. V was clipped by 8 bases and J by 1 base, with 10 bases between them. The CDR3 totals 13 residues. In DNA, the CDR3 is TGTGCCAGCTCCAACAGTCGCACAGATACGCAGTATTTT. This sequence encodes CASSNSRTDTQYF.

The CDR3 nucleotides are TGCGCCAGCAGCTTGTGGGGGGGCACAGATACGCAGTATTTT. This translates into CASSLWGGTDTQYF. The gene calls are TRBV5-1 and TRBJ2-3, with TRBD2 as a possible D gene (6 bases). The CDR3 covers 14 residues. From germline, CDR1 is SGHRS and CDR2 YFSETQ. The V end was cut by 1 base, the J end by 1 base, with 7 bases between. Full variable domain (missing parts from reference TRBV5-1 and TRBJ2-3): KAGVTQTPRYLIKTRGQQVTLSCSPISGHRSVSWYQQTPGQGLQFLFEYFSETQRNKGNFPGRFSGRQFSNSRSEMNVSTLELGDSALYLCASSLWGGTDTQYFGPGTRLTVL.

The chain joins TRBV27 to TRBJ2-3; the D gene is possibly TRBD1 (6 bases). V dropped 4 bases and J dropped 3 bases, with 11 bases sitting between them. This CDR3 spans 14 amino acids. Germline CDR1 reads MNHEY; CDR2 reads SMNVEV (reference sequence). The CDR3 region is CASSSLQGTDTQYF. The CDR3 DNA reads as TGTGCCAGCAGTTCTCTACAGGGTACAGATACGCAGTATTTT.

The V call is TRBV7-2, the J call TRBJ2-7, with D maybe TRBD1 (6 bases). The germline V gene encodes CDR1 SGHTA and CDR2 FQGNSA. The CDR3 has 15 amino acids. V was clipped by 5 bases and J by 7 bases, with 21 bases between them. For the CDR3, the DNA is TGTGCCAGCAGCCCCACAGGGTCCCAGACTGGGGAGCAGTACTTC. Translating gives CASSPTGSQTGEQYF.